The present TCR beta chain was sequenced within a study of identical twins. Study-wide points: Memory repertoires showed no such pattern, whereas abundant cord blood beta clonotypes carried fewer insertions. Compared with models, monozygotic twins showed more out-of-frame TCR alpha sharing. Low generation probability was overrepresented in out-of-frame alpha sequences shared by twins.

Germline V lookup: CDR1 SGHDT, CDR2 YYEEEE. The ends were cut back, 2 bases at V and 4 bases at J, with 15 bases in the middle. This CDR3 spans 15 amino acids. This clonotype came up a few times. Its antigen remains unknown. TCRdb itself ran the 5' RACE reads through MiXCR, one entry per CDR3 protein. The table has about 340,000 distinct CDR3 sequences, 9% to 15% seen once. This sample also appeared in a second study, on yellow fever vaccine responses in identical twins.

This TCR was recovered from a woman between 18 and 30 years old in good health. The sequencing sample was made of CD8+ T cells sorted from blood. The V call is TRBV5-6, the J call TRBJ2-5; D gene unclear. This CDR3 is CASSLTGLLVETQYF. As DNA, the CDR3 is TGTGCCAGCAGCTTAACCGGGCTTTTGGTAGAGACCCAGTACTTC.